The 26 T cell receptor beta chains given below trace back to one sample, sequenced in a study of low-dose radiotherapy and immunotherapy resistance in tumors. TRAV and TRBV primers primed cDNA for both TCRalpha and TCRbeta. Both a constant-region primer and a V-primer adapter served to amplify TCRs across 15 to 25 PCR cycles. TCRdb re-called the reads through MiXCR, storing one row per CDR3 protein. The data contain 12,000 to 15,000 distinct CDR3 sequences, 70% to 80% of them singletons. These TCRs come from a human donor with advanced metastatic prostate, ovarian, gallbladder or colorectal cancer (not recorded which). This table probably holds off-target reads from a library built for another chain.

The V and J genes are TRBV3-1 and TRBJ2-1; tentatively, D is TRBD1 or TRBD2 (5 bases each). Trimming removed 1 base at V and 3 bases at J, with 7 bases between. CDR1 is LGHDT and CDR2 is YNNKEL in the germline V gene (reference sequence). CDR3 length equals 14 residues. CDR3 protein: CASSQGGSYNEQFF. CDR3 bases: TGTGCCAGCAGCCAAGGGGGGAGCTACAATGAGCAGTTCTTC.

This clonotype has a single count. The chain links TRBV29-1 to TRBJ1-5, with no clear D. V was trimmed by 6 bases and J by 2 bases, leaving 11 bases between them. The CDR3 is 13 residues long. Per the germline V gene, CDR1 is SQVTM and CDR2 is ANQGSEA. This CDR3 is CSVMISGNQPQHF. In DNA form, the CDR3 reads TGCAGCGTCATGATAAGTGGCAATCAGCCCCAGCATTTT.

CDR3 in DNA: TGTGCCAGCGGGGGAGAGGACAGGGGCACAGATACGCAGTATTTT. It encodes CASGGEDRGTDTQYF. This chain joins TRBV6-1 and TRBJ2-3, with TRBD1 identical over 8 bases. Germline V CDR1 and CDR2: MNHNS, SASEGT. Trimming removed 8 bases from V and 1 base from J; junction bases left unmatched: 8. CDR3 size: 15 residues.

The chain uses TRBV9 and TRBJ1-6; D is uncertain. Between the trimmed V and J ends, which lost 0 bases and 2 bases, there was a span of 6 bases. Germline loops: CDR1 SGDLS, CDR2 YYNGEE. The CDR3 extends over 15 amino acids. The CDR3 spells CASSVAAPYNSPLHF. Here the CDR3 DNA reads TGTGCCAGCAGCGTAGCAGCACCCTATAATTCACCCCTCCACTTT.

This sequence joins TRBV5-6 and TRBJ2-7, with 7 bases identical to TRBD1. There are 14 residues in the CDR3. Germline assignment: CDR1 SGHDT and CDR2 YYEEEE. V was clipped by 1 base and J by 3 bases; unmatched bases: 4. CDR3 region: CASSLLQGYYEQYF. DNA for the CDR3: TGTGCCAGCAGCTTGCTACAGGGGTACTACGAGCAGTACTTC.

The chain links TRBV12-3 or TRBV12-4 to TRBJ2-5; D uncertain. The CDR3 is 12 residues long. The V gene lost 1 base and the J gene lost 3 bases, with 3 bases spanning the gap. CDR3 in amino acids: CASSLVKETQYF. The CDR3 bases are TGTGCCAGCAGTTTAGTCAAAGAGACCCAGTACTTC.

This clonotype was observed once. The genes are TRBV7-9 and TRBJ2-5; tentatively, D is TRBD1 (7 bases). CDR1 and CDR2 (germline): SEHNR, FQNEAQ (reference sequence). V lost 5 bases and J lost 7, with 14 bases in between. CDR3 length: 13 residues. Here the CDR3 reads CASSRRQGGTQYF. The DNA for the CDR3 is TGTGCCAGCAGCCGGAGACAGGGAGGGACCCAGTACTTC.

The chain has TRBV5-5 and TRBJ2-1; no firm D call. The CDR3 sequence is 12 residues long. V was shortened by 10 bases and J by 11 bases, with 19 bases between the two germline ends. Germline values: CDR1 SGHKS, CDR2 YYEKEE (reference sequence). Here the CDR3 DNA reads TGTGCCGGCCAAGGGCAGGAGAGTAAGCAGTTCTTC. This translates into CAGQGQESKQFF.

The genes are TRBV28 and TRBJ1-6; unclear D gene. The CDR3 covers 13 residues. Trimming removed 6 bases from V and 16 bases from J, with 19 bases in between. Germline CDR1 and CDR2: MDHEN and SYDVKM. Written as DNA, the CDR3 is TGTGCCAGCAGCCCCGGCCTGAATAATTTTCTCCACTTT. It encodes CASSPGLNNFLHF.

V and J are TRBV3-1 and TRBJ2-7, with a possible D match to TRBD2 (7 bases). Germline values: CDR1 LGHDT, CDR2 YNNKEL (reference sequence). CDR3 length: 15 residues. V shed 4 bases and J shed 6 bases, with 19 bases lying between them. The CDR3, as DNA: TGTGCCAGCAGCCCCTTAGGGGGGGCCACCATCGAGCAGTACTTC. Protein: CASSPLGGATIEQYF.

The CDR3 region has the DNA TGCAGTGCTAGAGATGTTAGCGGGGGTGCGCAGTACTTC. Amino acids: CSARDVSGGAQYF. The gene calls are TRBV20-1 and TRBJ2-7; 9 nucleotides agree with TRBD2. The germline V gene has CDR1 DFQATT and CDR2 SNEGSKA (reference sequence). The junction had 6 bases not matched to a gene; V was cut back by 0 bases and J by 9 bases. The CDR3 is 13 residues long.

This chain uses TRBV11-2 with TRBJ2-3; D is perhaps TRBD1 (6 bases). This CDR3 has 15 residues. V lost 4 bases, J lost 5 bases, and 16 bases lay in between. The germline CDR1 and CDR2 sequences are SGHAT and FQNNGV. The CDR3 nucleotides read TGTGCCAGCAGCTCCGTCCCGGACAGTGGAGATACGCAGTATTTT. This encodes CASSSVPDSGDTQYF.

The chain recombines TRBV19 with TRBJ2-3, with D perhaps matching TRBD2 (5 bases). V was clipped by 11 bases and J by 2 bases, with 17 bases between them. The germline V gene encodes CDR1 LNHDA and CDR2 SQIVND (reference sequence). This CDR3 contains 14 residues. The CDR3 DNA follows: TGTGCCTCAACAAGCGGTTTCAACACAGATACGCAGTATTTT. It is translated as CASTSGFNTDTQYF.

This rearrangement joins TRBV6-1 to TRBJ2-5; D unresolved. CDR3 size: 12 residues. Germline V gene sequence: CDR1 MNHNS, CDR2 SASEGT. The germline V and J ends were trimmed by 5 bases and 5 bases, with 9 bases remaining between them. This CDR3 reads CASSSSGETQYF. CDR3 nucleotides: TGTGCCAGCAGTTCCAGTGGGGAGACCCAGTACTTC.

V usage is TRBV5-5 and J usage is TRBJ2-1; 8 bases agree with TRBD2. The CDR3 contains 15 residues. Looked up from germline, CDR1 is SGHKS and CDR2 is YYEKEE (reference sequence). Losses at the gene ends were 1 base for V and 4 bases for J; bases not matched to a gene: 4. The CDR3 loop is CASSLSSGEYNEQFF. The CDR3 DNA is TGTGCCAGCAGCTTGAGTAGCGGGGAGTACAATGAGCAGTTCTTC.

The V gene is TRBV5-1, the J gene TRBJ2-3; 11 bases fit TRBD2. V was pared by 0 bases and J by 4 bases, with 1 base of the junction left unmatched. This CDR3 region has 15 residues. Germline V CDR1 and CDR2: SGHRS, YFSETQ. CDR3 DNA sequence: TGCGCCAGCAGCTTGGTTAGCGGGGGGGCAGATACGCAGTATTTT. Translating it yields CASSLVSGGADTQYF.

In regard to this clonotype: The junction and the germline gene differ at one end; a read error may be behind it. The rearrangement links TRBV4-2 to TRBJ2-3, with 7 bases matching TRBD1. CDR3 size: 16 residues. Per the germline V gene, CDR1 is LGHNA and CDR2 is YNFKEQ. The CDR3 loop reads CARSQVGRGNTDTQYF. The CDR3 nucleotides are TGTGCCAGAAGCCAAGTCGGCAGGGGGAACACAGATACGCAGTATTTT.

This chain links TRBV6-5 with TRBJ2-3, with D maybe TRBD2 (5 bases). This CDR3 is built from 17 residues. Germline CDR1 reads MNHEY; CDR2 reads SVGAGI. Trimming took off 7 bases at V and 3 bases at J, with 23 bases between the two ends. This CDR3 is CASKGDWASFGTDTQYF. CDR3 DNA sequence: TGTGCCAGCAAGGGAGACTGGGCTAGCTTCGGAACAGATACGCAGTATTTT.

This clonotype was found a few times. The chain uses TRBV5-6 and TRBJ1-1, with unresolved D. V was trimmed by 0 bases and J by 2 bases, leaving 5 bases between them. This CDR3 is 13 amino acids long. Germline CDR1 reads SGHDT; CDR2 reads YYEEEE. CDR3 region: CASSLGHNTEAFF. The CDR3 DNA reads as TGTGCCAGCAGCTTGGGGCATAACACTGAAGCTTTCTTT.

The chain employs TRBV28 and TRBJ2-5, with D perhaps TRBD1 (6 bases). The CDR3 has 15 amino acids. The germline V and J ends were trimmed by 3 bases and 5 bases, with 16 bases remaining between them. The germline V gene has CDR1 MDHEN and CDR2 SYDVKM. CDR3 DNA: TGTGCCAGCAGTTTGGCGCAGGGGAATCGGGAGACCCAGTACTTC. Its protein is CASSLAQGNRETQYF.

This chain uses TRBV14 with TRBJ2-7, with 8 bases fitting TRBD1. This CDR3 has 13 amino acids. With V trimmed by 0 bases and J by 9 bases, 4 bases remained unmatched. CDR1 is SGHDN, CDR2 FVKESK, per germline. CDR3 sequence reads: CASSQEGGTGQYF. The CDR3 DNA follows: TGTGCCAGCAGCCAAGAAGGAGGGACAGGGCAGTACTTC.

The rearrangement links TRBV2 to TRBJ1-1; D uncertain. The CDR3 is 11 residues long. From germline, CDR1 is SNHLY and CDR2 FYNNEI. V shed 8 bases and J shed 4 bases, with 8 bases lying between them. The chain's CDR3 is CASRWVTEAFF. CDR3 in DNA: TGTGCCAGCCGTTGGGTCACTGAAGCTTTCTTT. Combining the CDR3 with reference TRBV2 and TRBJ1-1 gives the whole variable domain EPEVTQTPSHQVTQMGQEVILRCVPISNHLYFYWYRQILGQKVEFLVSFYNNEISEKSEIFDDQFSVERPDGSNFTLKIRSTKLEDSAMYFCASRWVTEAFFGQGTRLTVV.

The CDR3 region is CASSLMSLSVGNEQFF. DNA of the CDR3: TGCGCCAGCAGCTTGATGTCGCTATCGGTCGGGAATGAGCAGTTCTTC. J is TRBJ2-1 and V is TRBV5-1; D unresolved. V was shortened by 1 base and J by 7 bases, with 18 bases between the two germline ends. CDR1 is SGHRS, CDR2 YFSETQ, per germline. CDR3 length equals 16 residues.

The rearrangement joins TRBV7-8 to TRBJ2-1; 9 bases agree with TRBD2. Unmatched junction bases numbered 8, after V lost 5 bases and J lost 9 bases. The CDR3 has 14 residues. Germline CDR1 SGHVS, CDR2 FQNEAQ. The CDR3 region is CASSISGGTSEQFF. The DNA of the CDR3 is TGTGCCAGCAGCATTAGCGGGGGCACCTCTGAGCAGTTCTTC.

The chain couples TRBV19 to TRBJ1-3; D ambiguous. This CDR3 spans 16 amino acids. The ends were cut back, 7 bases at V and 0 bases at J, with 16 bases in the middle. Germline CDR1 and CDR2: LNHDA and SQIVND (reference sequence). CDR3 DNA sequence: TGTGCCAGTATGAGCGGACCACTACTCTCTGGAAACACCATATATTTT. This gives the protein CASMSGPLLSGNTIYF.

The chain's CDR3 is CASSRSSGANVLTF. CDR3 coding DNA: TGTGCCAGCAGCCGGAGCTCTGGGGCCAACGTCCTGACTTTC. V usage is TRBV6-2 or TRBV6-3 and J usage is TRBJ2-6; D not resolved. The CDR3 has 14 residues. Trimming took 6 bases from V and 0 from J, leaving 6 bases between them. Germline-derived CDR1 and CDR2 are MNHEY and SVGEGT.